This is a list of T cell receptor beta chains from one sample in a study of cytomegalovirus exposure and HLA in healthy donors. The data were produced by immunoSEQ multiplex PCR, yet TCRdb's version contains in-frame clones alone and is incomplete. The sample includes approximately 24,000 clones, about two thirds of them seen just once. Sequencing was done on a sample of PBMCs. These receptors originate from a woman in her forties or fifties in good health and CMV-seronegative. The CDR3 runs from the conserved cysteine through the conserved F or W. The D gene is left open where the match is weak. Clone size is given for some rows only: seen once, a few or many times, or a class if the clone is expanded.

cdr3_aa	cdr3_nt	j_call	d_call	clone_size	v_call
CASSPDGGSHGYTF	TGTGCCAGCAGTCCGGACGGGGGGAGCCATGGCTACACCTTC	TRBJ1-2	-	-	TRBV27
CASSSADRGRGQPQHF	TGTGCCAGCAGCTCGGCGGACAGGGGAAGGGGTCAGCCCCAGCATTTT	TRBJ1-5	TRBD1	-	TRBV5-6
CASSFPDRETQYF	TGCGCCAGCAGCTTCCCGGACAGGGAGACCCAGTACTTC	TRBJ2-5	TRBD1	-	TRBV5-1
CASSLFPGSGNTIYF	TGTGCCAGCAGTTTATTCCCCGGGTCTGGAAACACCATATATTTT	TRBJ1-3	-	-	TRBV28
CASSSTSPGWYF	TGTGCCAGCAGTTCTACTTCCCCAGGGTGGTACTTC	TRBJ2-7	-	few	TRBV28
CASSVDPRDSGYTF	TGTGCCAGCAGCGTAGACCCTCGAGACTCTGGCTACACCTTC	TRBJ1-2	-	-	TRBV9
CASTALGRGNTEAFF	TGTGCCAGCACCGCACTCGGGAGGGGGAACACTGAAGCTTTCTTT	TRBJ1-1	-	-	TRBV28
CASSYSGGESEAFF	TGTGCCAGCAGTTACTCCGGTGGGGAGTCTGAAGCTTTCTTT	TRBJ1-1	-	-	TRBV6-6
CASSQVSPGQGAGANYGYTF	TGCGCCAGCAGCCAAGTTTCCCCGGGACAGGGGGCCGGAGCTAACTATGGCTACACCTTC	TRBJ1-2	TRBD1	-	TRBV4-1
CSGLAGGETQYF	TGCAGCGGACTAGCGGGGGGAGAGACCCAGTACTTC	TRBJ2-5	TRBD2	-	TRBV29-1
CASSPGQTGYTF	TGTGCCAGCAGCCCAGGACAGACTGGCTACACCTTC	TRBJ1-2	-	-	TRBV5-6
CSAPTGGTDEQFF	TGCAGCGCCCCCACAGGGGGAACCGATGAGCAGTTCTTC	TRBJ2-1	TRBD1	-	TRBV29-1
CASSLREKLFF	TGTGCCAGCAGTTTACGTGAAAAACTGTTTTTT	TRBJ1-4	-	-	TRBV27
CASTRTGQETQYF	TGCGCCAGTACTCGGACAGGCCAAGAGACCCAGTACTTC	TRBJ2-5	TRBD1	-	TRBV5-1
CASSPDRGPYNEQFF	TGTGCCAGCAGCCCTGACAGGGGCCCGTACAATGAGCAGTTCTTC	TRBJ2-1	TRBD1	-	TRBV7-8
CASGTGEEREQYF	TGTGCCAGTGGGACAGGGGAGGAACGCGAGCAGTACTTC	TRBJ2-7	TRBD1	-	TRBV27
CASTLAALNTEAFF	TGTGCCAGCACTCTCGCGGCACTGAACACTGAAGCTTTCTTT	TRBJ1-1	-	once	TRBV28
CASSQGGKETQYF	TGTGCCAGCAGTCAGGGAGGGAAAGAGACCCAGTACTTC	TRBJ2-5	TRBD2	-	TRBV7-2
CASSLASGRSNQPQHF	TGTGCCAGCAGCTTGGCCTCCGGGAGAAGCAATCAGCCCCAGCATTTT	TRBJ1-5	-	-	TRBV5-6
CSVRDSEQYF	TGCAGCGTTCGGGACAGCGAGCAGTACTTC	TRBJ2-7	TRBD1	-	TRBV29-1
CASSDKGHFQHF	TGTGCCAGCAGTGACAAGGGACACTTCCAGCATTTT	TRBJ1-5	-	-	TRBV6-1
CASSLQGISNQPQHF	TGTGCCAGCTCTTTGCAGGGTATAAGCAATCAGCCCCAGCATTTT	TRBJ1-5	-	-	TRBV2
CASSSSEEAFF	TGTGCCAGCAGCTCATCCGAGGAAGCTTTCTTT	TRBJ1-1	-	once	TRBV28
CSVGQGNTEAFF	TGCAGCGTTGGACAGGGGAACACTGAAGCTTTCTTT	TRBJ1-1	TRBD1	-	TRBV29-1
CASNKQTSTDTQYF	TGCGCCAGCAATAAGCAAACTAGCACAGATACGCAGTATTTT	TRBJ2-3	-	-	TRBV5-1
CATTGQGARSDEAFF	TGTGCCACGACAGGGCAGGGGGCTCGGAGTGATGAAGCTTTCTTT	TRBJ1-1	TRBD1	few	TRBV19
CSVVGVDTQYF	TGCAGCGTTGTGGGAGTAGATACGCAGTATTTT	TRBJ2-3	-	-	TRBV29-1
CASRPGQTNYGYTF	TGCGCCAGCAGGCCGGGACAGACGAACTATGGCTACACCTTC	TRBJ1-2	TRBD1	-	TRBV4-1
CASSQDGDSGNYNEQFF	TGTGCCAGCAGCCAAGATGGGGATAGCGGAAACTACAATGAGCAGTTCTTC	TRBJ2-1	-	-	TRBV4-2
CASSARGLAHTQYF	TGTGCCAGCAGCGCTAGGGGACTAGCGCATACGCAGTATTTT	TRBJ2-3	TRBD2	once	TRBV9
CASTDGTLTGELFF	TGTGCCAGCACTGACGGGACTCTCACCGGGGAGCTGTTTTTT	TRBJ2-2	-	-	TRBV6-5
CASSKGGRSTGELFF	TGTGCCAGCTCAAAGGGAGGGCGAAGTACCGGGGAGCTGTTTTTT	TRBJ2-2	TRBD2	-	TRBV18
CASSIPEETQYF	TGTGCCAGTAGTATCCCTGAAGAGACCCAGTACTTC	TRBJ2-5	-	-	TRBV19
CASSIGTGRTEAFF	TGTGCCAGTAGTATAGGGACAGGGAGGACTGAAGCTTTCTTT	TRBJ1-1	TRBD1	-	TRBV19
CASSLGTGSSYEQYF	TGCGCCAGCAGCTTGGGAACAGGGAGCTCCTACGAGCAGTACTTC	TRBJ2-7	-	-	TRBV5-1
CASSLNTKNTEAFF	TGTGCCAGCAGCTTAAACACCAAGAACACTGAAGCTTTCTTT	TRBJ1-1	-	once	TRBV7-9
CASSLSRYEQYF	TGTGCCAGCAGCCTGAGCCGCTACGAGCAGTACTTC	TRBJ2-7	-	-	TRBV6-6
CASSPSRGTTGELFF	TGTGCCAGCAGCCCCTCACGGGGAACGACCGGGGAGCTGTTTTTT	TRBJ2-2	-	-	TRBV7-6
CASSYSYQSGQPQHF	TGTGCCAGCAGTTACTCTTATCAGTCGGGTCAGCCCCAGCATTTT	TRBJ1-5	-	-	TRBV6-5
CATSRDPLSSEQYF	TGTGCCACCAGCAGAGATCCGTTATCGTCCGAGCAGTACTTC	TRBJ2-7	-	once	TRBV15
CAISTIRLAGGYNEQFF	TGTGCCATCAGTACGATCAGACTAGCGGGAGGGTACAATGAGCAGTTCTTC	TRBJ2-1	TRBD2	-	TRBV10-3
CASSDTGGREPQHF	TGTGCCAGCAGTGATACAGGTGGAAGGGAGCCCCAGCATTTT	TRBJ1-5	-	once	TRBV28
CSAYRASNTEAFF	TGCAGCGCTTACAGGGCCTCGAACACTGAAGCTTTCTTT	TRBJ1-1	-	-	TRBV29-1
CASSSFSQGPGANVLTF	TGTGCCAGCAGCAGCTTCTCCCAGGGTCCTGGGGCCAACGTCCTGACTTTC	TRBJ2-6	-	-	TRBV4-2
CASRSDPDTQYF	TGTGCCTCTAGATCCGACCCAGATACGCAGTATTTT	TRBJ2-3	-	-	TRBV10-3
CASSPGQGAGGYTF	TGCGCCAGCAGCCCGGGACAGGGGGCGGGCGGCTACACCTTC	TRBJ1-2	TRBD1	-	TRBV5-1
CASSLDRVNQPQHF	TGTGCCAGCAGCCTGGACAGGGTGAATCAGCCCCAGCATTTT	TRBJ1-5	TRBD1	few	TRBV7-9
CAISGRDRGDNQPQHF	TGTGCCATCAGTGGTAGAGACAGGGGGGACAATCAGCCCCAGCATTTT	TRBJ1-5	TRBD1	-	TRBV10-3
CASSLGWDTYEQYF	TGCGCCAGCAGCTTAGGGTGGGACACCTACGAGCAGTACTTC	TRBJ2-7	-	-	TRBV5-1
CASSQDPLALNTGELFF	TGTGCCAGCAGCCAAGATCCCCTAGCGCTGAACACCGGGGAGCTGTTTTTT	TRBJ2-2	-	-	TRBV4-2
CASSTRRTGGIETQYF	TGTGCCAGCAGCACCAGAAGGACAGGGGGGATAGAGACCCAGTACTTC	TRBJ2-5	TRBD1	once	TRBV7-9
CATSSRSYEQYF	TGTGCCACCAGCAGCCGGTCGTACGAGCAGTACTTC	TRBJ2-7	-	-	TRBV15
CASSTNSGSGELFF	TGTGCCAGCAGTACGAACTCAGGGTCCGGGGAGCTGTTTTTT	TRBJ2-2	-	-	TRBV6-5